The 21 T cell receptor beta chains reported below all come from one sample, sequenced in a study of blood T cell repertoires in COVID-19. Profiled with immunoSEQ multiplex PCR; TCRdb holds only in-frame clones, not every one. Of fewer than 300,000 clones detected, about 89% appear once; the ten largest clones hold around 2.2%. Source material: peripheral blood. Every receptor here comes from a woman aged 30 to 39 with COVID-19, enrolled during active disease.

The genes are TRBV2 and TRBJ1-4, with no clear D. The germline V gene has CDR1 SNHLY and CDR2 FYNNEI. CDR3 length: 16 residues. The V end lost 4 bases, the J end lost 0 bases, and 12 bases lay between the germline ends. This chain's CDR3 is CASSVQAVATNEKLFF. The CDR3 region has the DNA TGTGCCAGCAGTGTGCAGGCCGTAGCAACTAATGAAAAACTGTTTTTT.

This clone appeared once. The CDR3 nucleotides are TGTGCCAGCAGCCGGACCGGGACAGGAAATGAAAAACTGTTTTTT. Amino acids: CASSRTGTGNEKLFF. The V gene is TRBV4-2, the J gene TRBJ1-4; 8 bases are a match to TRBD1. Germline CDR1 is LGHNA and CDR2 is YNFKEQ. J gave up 5 bases and V 4 bases, and 6 bases lay outside the gene matches. The CDR3 runs 15 residues.

The V and J genes are TRBV11-2 and TRBJ2-6; 8 nucleotides match TRBD1. The V gene's germline CDR1 is SGHAT and CDR2 FQNNGV. The V and J ends lost 4 bases and 1 base, in that order; junction bases with no gene match: 12. The CDR3 spans 19 residues. The CDR3 sequence is CASSSRPGGGLSGANVLTF. The DNA of the CDR3 is TGTGCCAGCAGCTCCAGACCAGGGGGCGGGTTGTCTGGGGCCAACGTCCTGACTTTC.

The rearrangement joins TRBV11-2 to TRBJ2-1, with 9 positions matching TRBD2. Losses at the gene ends were 4 bases for V and 5 bases for J; bases not matched to a gene: 6. This CDR3 region has 15 residues. Looked up from germline, CDR1 is SGHAT and CDR2 is FQNNGV. The CDR3 DNA reads as TGTGCCAGCAGCTCGTTAGCGGGAGCACACAATGAGCAGTTCTTC. Translation: CASSSLAGAHNEQFF. The full variable domain, with the rest looked up from reference TRBV11-2 and TRBJ2-1, is EAGVAQSPRYKIIEKRQSVAFWCNPISGHATLYWYQQILGQGPKLLIQFQNNGVVDDSQLPKDRFSAERLKGVDSTLKIQPAKLEDSAVYLCASSSLAGAHNEQFFGPGTRLTVL.

The chain uses TRBV7-8 and TRBJ1-1; D may be TRBD1 (6 bases). V was clipped by 5 bases and J by 0 bases, with 10 bases between them. The CDR3 is made up of 14 amino acids. Germline CDR1 and CDR2: SGHVS and FQNEAQ. The CDR3 DNA is TGTGCCAGCAGCGACGGGACAATGAACACTGAAGCTTTCTTT. Translating it yields CASSDGTMNTEAFF.

About this clone: An end of the junction differs from the germline gene, which may be a read error. This chain connects TRBV6-1 to TRBJ1-2, with unresolved D. The germline gives CDR1 MNHNS, CDR2 SASEGT. CDR3 length: 13 residues. CDR3 coding DNA: TGTGCCAGCAGTGAAGTGGGCCGCTATCGCTACACCTTC. This gives the protein CASSEVGRYRYTF.

This sequence joins TRBV9 and TRBJ1-2, with D unclear. Germline CDR1 SGDLS, CDR2 YYNGEE. There are 15 residues in the CDR3. Trimming shortened V by 0 bases and J by 2 bases, and 11 bases separated the two germline ends. CDR3 bases: TGTGCCAGCAGCGTAGTAGGAGGCAGCAACTATGGCTACACCTTC. Its protein product is CASSVVGGSNYGYTF. Based on the CDR3 plus reference TRBV9 and TRBJ1-2, the full variable domain is DSGVTQTPKHLITATGQRVTLRCSPRSGDLSVYWYQQSLDQGLQFLIQYYNGEERAKGNILERFSAQQFPDLHSELNLSSLELGDSALYFCASSVVGGSNYGYTFGSGTRLTVV.

The V call is TRBV27, the J call TRBJ2-7; no firm D call. V was shortened by 6 bases and J by 2 bases, with 14 bases between the two germline ends. Germline V gene lookup returns CDR1 MNHEY and CDR2 SMNVEV (reference sequence). The CDR3 runs to 14 residues. In nucleotides, the CDR3 is TGTGCCAGCAGCCGAGACATATCAGCCTACGAGCAGTACTTC. Translating gives CASSRDISAYEQYF.

This chain joins TRBV5-1 and TRBJ2-7, with 9 bases matching TRBD2. V lost 4 bases and J lost 3; bases outside the gene matches: 5. The CDR3 totals 14 residues. Germline V gives CDR1 SGHRS, CDR2 YFSETQ. CDR3 residues: CASSPGTSNYEQYF. In nucleotides, the CDR3 is TGCGCCAGCAGCCCCGGGACTAGCAACTACGAGCAGTACTTC.

This chain connects TRBV25-1 to TRBJ2-7, with 8 bases identical to TRBD2. The CDR3 consists of 15 residues. Germline V gene data show CDR1 as MGHDK and CDR2 as SYGVNS. The ends lost 4 bases at V and 3 bases at J; junction bases unmatched: 8. The CDR3 sequence: CASSASSGKGYEQYF. Here the CDR3 DNA reads TGTGCCAGCAGTGCCAGTAGCGGGAAAGGCTACGAGCAGTACTTC.

This clone was seen a single time. The V and J genes are TRBV13 and TRBJ1-4; TRBD1 agrees at 9 bases. J gave up 7 bases and V 6 bases, and 6 bases lay outside the gene matches. Germline V gene data show CDR1 as PRHDT and CDR2 as FYEKMQ (reference sequence). This CDR3 comprises 14 residues. The CDR3 loop reads CASSQGQGGEKLFF. The DNA of the CDR3 is TGTGCCAGCAGTCAGGGACAGGGCGGTGAAAAACTGTTTTTT.

The chain recombines TRBV29-1 with TRBJ2-1; 8 bases agree with TRBD2. Germline CDR1 reads SQVTM; CDR2 reads ANQGSEA. The CDR3 consists of 13 residues. V was clipped by 7 bases and J by 6 bases; unmatched bases: 8. CDR3 loop: CSGLAGLSNEQFF. The CDR3 DNA reads TGCAGCGGCCTAGCGGGCCTCTCCAATGAGCAGTTCTTC.

The V call is TRBV7-9, the J call TRBJ1-4; 7 bases line up with TRBD1. CDR1 is SEHNR and CDR2 is FQNEAQ in the germline V gene (reference sequence). V trimming: 3 bases; J trimming: 8 bases; junction bases outside the gene matches: 6. The CDR3 loop spans 14 amino acids. The CDR3 region is CASSFTGTEEKLFF. CDR3 bases: TGTGCCAGCAGCTTTACCGGGACAGAAGAAAAACTGTTTTTT.

This chain connects TRBV6-6 to TRBJ2-7; tentative D call: TRBD2 (5 bases). Trimming removed 0 bases from V and 2 bases from J, with 14 bases in between. This CDR3 is built from 16 residues. Germline-derived CDR1 and CDR2 are MNHNY and SVGAGI (reference sequence). The CDR3 loop is CASSYSRAARAYEQYF. The DNA for the CDR3 is TGTGCCAGCAGTTACTCGAGGGCGGCCCGGGCCTACGAGCAGTACTTC.

The chain couples TRBV24-1 to TRBJ2-1, with TRBD1 matching over 11 bases. The CDR3 runs 18 residues. Germline trimming cut 8 bases from V and 4 bases from J; bases unmatched to any gene: 15. Germline loops: CDR1 KGHDR, CDR2 SFDVKD. The CDR3 DNA is TGTGCCACCACCCCGGACAGGGGGCTAGCGGGAAGGTACAATGAGCAGTTCTTC. This gives the protein CATTPDRGLAGRYNEQFF.

The chain carries TRBV20-1 and TRBJ1-3, with 11 bases fitting TRBD1. Germline-derived CDR1 and CDR2 are DFQATT and SNEGSKA (reference sequence). V was clipped by 3 bases and J by 6 bases; unmatched bases: 4. The CDR3 is 14 residues long. DNA for the CDR3: TGCAGTGCTAGTTCGGACAGGGGGCTAAACACCATATATTTT. It encodes CSASSDRGLNTIYF.

This chain joins TRBV19 and TRBJ1-5; 7 bases map to TRBD1. V lost 10 bases and J lost 6; bases outside the gene matches: 9. Germline lookup yields CDR1 LNHDA and CDR2 SQIVND (reference sequence). CDR3 size: 13 residues. The CDR3 DNA reads as TGTGCCACCCGGGACAGTGGTACTCAGCCCCAGCATTTT. This codes for CATRDSGTQPQHF. Filled out from reference TRBV19 and TRBJ1-5, the complete variable domain reads DGGITQSPKYLFRKEGQNVTLSCEQNLNHDAMYWYRQDPGQGLRLIYYSQIVNDFQKGDIAEGYSVSREKKESFPLTVTSAQKNPTAFYLCATRDSGTQPQHFGDGTRLSIL.

This chain uses TRBV13 with TRBJ2-2; 9 bases fit TRBD2. Germline V lookup: CDR1 PRHDT, CDR2 FYEKMQ (reference sequence). The CDR3 runs to 17 residues. V shed 5 bases and J 4 bases; nucleotides not matched to a gene: 11. The CDR3 spells CASSPRAGGPITGELFF. CDR3 coding DNA: TGTGCCAGCAGCCCCCGCGCGGGAGGGCCTATCACCGGGGAGCTGTTTTTT.

The J gene is TRBJ2-7, the V gene TRBV27, with 7 bases matching TRBD2. The CDR3 is made up of 14 amino acids. After removal of 10 bases from V and 3 bases from J, the junction contained 12 bases not matched to a gene. CDR1 and CDR2 from the germline V gene are MNHEY and SMNVEV (reference sequence). CDR3 in DNA: TGTGCCACACACCCGGGGACTAACCACTACGAGCAGTACTTC. Its translation: CATHPGTNHYEQYF.

This clone occurred a few times. V is TRBV5-1 and J is TRBJ2-7; maybe TRBD2 (6 bases). Germline values: CDR1 SGHRS, CDR2 YFSETQ. This CDR3 comprises 13 residues. V lost 6 bases, J lost 2 bases, and 12 bases lay in between. The CDR3 DNA reads TGCGCCAGCACTTCGGGGGAGACCTACGAGCAGTACTTC. Translated: CASTSGETYEQYF.

The V call is TRBV4-1, the J call TRBJ2-1, with 9 bases aligning to TRBD1. After removal of 3 bases from V and 5 bases from J, the junction contained 5 bases not matched to a gene. The CDR3 extends over 15 amino acids. Per the germline V gene, CDR1 is MGHRA and CDR2 is YSYEKL. CDR3: CASSHPGQGNNEQFF. The CDR3 DNA follows: TGCGCCAGCAGCCACCCGGGACAGGGTAACAATGAGCAGTTCTTC.